Below, one T cell receptor (beta chain) is given with its context. The antigen remains unidentified. This entry is derived from a study of shared clonotypes between healthy human individuals. Per the germline V gene, CDR1 is SGHDT and CDR2 is YYEEEE. Losses at the gene ends were 5 bases for V and 2 bases for J; bases not matched to a gene: 7. The CDR3 is 15 amino acids. Clones were sequenced by immunoSEQ multiplex PCR, and TCRdb holds only the in-frame ones, with some missing. The sample holds around 1.6 million clones; under 99% are singletons and the top ten take roughly 0.45%. Both subsets, CD45RA+ naive and CD45RA-negative memory, were split from the CD4+ cells. General study points: Sharing of clonotypes among donors was expected to vary with sequencing depth. Genetic and exposure-history diversity was limited by the few donors.

What was sequenced was naive CD4+ T cells sorted from blood. Indicated subset: CD45RA+ positively selected. The chain joins TRBV5-6 to TRBJ2-1; 7 nucleotides match TRBD2. The TCR originated in a man aged 25-45 years in good health. CDR3 DNA: TGTGCCAGCAGGGTCGCGGGGGAGCCCTACAATGAGCAGTTCTTC. This gives the protein CASRVAGEPYNEQFF.